This T cell receptor beta chain was sequenced for a study of T cell responses to AZD1222 COVID-19 vaccine. Study-wide results and limits: Close to half of all spike-specific TCRs reportedly target regions of the variants that are unmutated. Rises in breadth and depth of Spike-specific TCRs came after two AZD1222 doses. Regions 160-218 and 743-854 held dominance among vaccine-associated CD4 TCRs, which spanned spike.

About this clone: What it binds is not known.

V lost 8 bases to trimming and J lost 8 bases, with 13 bases between them. The CDR3 has 12 residues. From germline, CDR1 is MNHEY and CDR2 SVGAGI. Sequencing was performed with immunoSEQ multiplex PCR; in TCRdb, only in-frame clones are kept and a portion is missing. The table lists some 140,000 clones, about 88% of them singletons. The specimen comprised peripheral blood, sampled on day 0 of AZD1222 vaccination. The TCR was taken from an adult in good health. The chain carries TRBV6-5 and TRBJ1-5, with D uncertain. Here the CDR3 DNA reads TGTGCCAGCGGCCCCCTTGCGGAGCCCCAGCATTTT. Translated, it gives CASGPLAEPQHF.